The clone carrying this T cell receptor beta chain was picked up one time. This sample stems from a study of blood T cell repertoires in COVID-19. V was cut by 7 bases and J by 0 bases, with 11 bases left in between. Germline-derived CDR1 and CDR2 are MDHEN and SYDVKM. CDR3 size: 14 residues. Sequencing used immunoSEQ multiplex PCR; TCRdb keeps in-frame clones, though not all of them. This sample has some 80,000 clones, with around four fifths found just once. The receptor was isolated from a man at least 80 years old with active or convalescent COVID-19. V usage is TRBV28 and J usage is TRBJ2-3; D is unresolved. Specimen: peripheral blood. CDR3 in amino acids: CASMIAVSTDTQYF. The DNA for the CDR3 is TGTGCCAGCATGATCGCGGTGAGCACAGATACGCAGTATTTT.